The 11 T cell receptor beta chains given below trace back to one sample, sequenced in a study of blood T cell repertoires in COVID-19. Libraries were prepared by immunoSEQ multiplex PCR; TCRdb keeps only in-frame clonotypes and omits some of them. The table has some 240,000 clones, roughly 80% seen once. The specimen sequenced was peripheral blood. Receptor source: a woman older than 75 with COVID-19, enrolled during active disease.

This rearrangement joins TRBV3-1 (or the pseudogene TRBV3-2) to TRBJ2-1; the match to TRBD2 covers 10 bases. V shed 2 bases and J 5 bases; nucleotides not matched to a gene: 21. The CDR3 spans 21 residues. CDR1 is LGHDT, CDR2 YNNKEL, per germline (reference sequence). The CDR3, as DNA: TGTGCCAGCAGCCAAACTCCGCGGGGGCGGGGTGGGCTAGCGGGAGACAATGAGCAGTTCTTC. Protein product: CASSQTPRGRGGLAGDNEQFF.

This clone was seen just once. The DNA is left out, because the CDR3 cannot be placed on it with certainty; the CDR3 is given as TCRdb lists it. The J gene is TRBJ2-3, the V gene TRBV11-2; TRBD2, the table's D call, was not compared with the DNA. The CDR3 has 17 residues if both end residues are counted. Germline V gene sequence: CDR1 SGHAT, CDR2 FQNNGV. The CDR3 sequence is CASSSSTSGGAEDTQYF.

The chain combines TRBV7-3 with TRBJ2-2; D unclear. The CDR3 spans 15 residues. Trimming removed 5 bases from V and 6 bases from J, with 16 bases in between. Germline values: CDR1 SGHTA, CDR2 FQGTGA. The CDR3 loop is CASSPRPGGAGELFF. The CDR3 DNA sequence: TGTGCCAGCAGCCCCCGGCCCGGCGGAGCCGGGGAGCTGTTTTTT.

CDR3 sequence: CASSYTGEFYGYTF. DNA for the CDR3: TGTGCCAGCAGTTACACAGGGGAGTTCTATGGCTACACCTTC. This chain joins TRBV6-5 and TRBJ1-2, with 7 bases that match TRBD1. The germline gives CDR1 MNHEY, CDR2 SVGAGI. This CDR3 region has 14 residues. V lost 2 bases, J lost 4 bases, and 4 bases stayed unmatched.

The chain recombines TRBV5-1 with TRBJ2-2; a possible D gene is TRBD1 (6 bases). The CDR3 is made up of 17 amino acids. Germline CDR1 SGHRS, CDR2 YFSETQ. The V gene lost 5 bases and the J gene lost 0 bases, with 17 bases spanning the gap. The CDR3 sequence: CASRRQTGQTNTGELFF. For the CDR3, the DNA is TGCGCCAGCAGACGACAAACAGGGCAAACGAACACCGGGGAGCTGTTTTTT.

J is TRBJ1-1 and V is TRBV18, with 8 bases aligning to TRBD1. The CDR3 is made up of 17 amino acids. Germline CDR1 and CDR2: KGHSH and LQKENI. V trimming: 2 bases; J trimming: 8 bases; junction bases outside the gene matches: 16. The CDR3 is CASSPGLSRQGIAEAFF. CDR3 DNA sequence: TGTGCCAGCTCACCAGGGTTGAGCCGACAGGGGATTGCAGAAGCTTTCTTT.

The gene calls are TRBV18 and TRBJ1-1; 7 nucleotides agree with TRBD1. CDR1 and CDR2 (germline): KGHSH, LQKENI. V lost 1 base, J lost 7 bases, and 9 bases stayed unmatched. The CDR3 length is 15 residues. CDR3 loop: CASSPRRQGDGEAFF. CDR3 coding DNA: TGTGCCAGCTCACCACGGAGACAGGGCGACGGTGAAGCTTTCTTT.

The CDR3 nucleotides read TGTGCCAGCAGTCCCACCCTTAGATGGAATCAGCCCCAGCATTTT. It is translated as CASSPTLRWNQPQHF. This chain joins TRBV28 and TRBJ1-5, with D unresolved. This CDR3 has 15 amino acids. CDR1 is MDHEN and CDR2 is SYDVKM in the germline V gene. The V end lost 5 bases, the J end lost 4 bases, and 15 bases lay between the germline ends.

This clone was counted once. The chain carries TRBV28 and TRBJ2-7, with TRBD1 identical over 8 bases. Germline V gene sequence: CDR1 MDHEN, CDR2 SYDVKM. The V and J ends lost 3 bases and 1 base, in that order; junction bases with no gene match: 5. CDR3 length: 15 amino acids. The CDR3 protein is CASSLGRGPSYEQYF. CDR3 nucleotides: TGTGCCAGCAGTTTGGGCAGGGGGCCATCCTACGAGCAGTACTTC.

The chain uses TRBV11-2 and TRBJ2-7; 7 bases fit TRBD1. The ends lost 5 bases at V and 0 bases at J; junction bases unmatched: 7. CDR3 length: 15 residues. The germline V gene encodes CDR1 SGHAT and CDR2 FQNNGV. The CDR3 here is CASSPLGQSSYEQYF. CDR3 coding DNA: TGTGCCAGCAGCCCGTTGGGACAGAGCTCCTACGAGCAGTACTTC.

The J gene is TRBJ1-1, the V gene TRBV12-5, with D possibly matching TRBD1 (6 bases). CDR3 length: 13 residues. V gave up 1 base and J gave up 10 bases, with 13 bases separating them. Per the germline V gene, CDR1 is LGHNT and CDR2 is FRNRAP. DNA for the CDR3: TGTGCTAGTGGTTTGGGAGGGGGGGTCGGAGCTTTCTTT. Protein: CASGLGGGVGAFF.